These 13 T cell receptor beta chains were sequenced from one sample in a study of graft-versus-host responses after intestinal transplantation. Data came from immunoSEQ multiplex PCR; TCRdb stores just in-frame clones and leaves some out. The sample records around 110,000 clones, approximately 90% being singletons. These receptors' targets are unknown. The source material was unstimulated CD4+ T cells sorted from spleen or lymph node cells, sampled before intestinal transplant. Every receptor here comes from a human donor who received an intestinal transplant.

This clone was seen a few times. The chain uses TRBV30 and TRBJ1-2, with D unresolved. The germline V gene has CDR1 GTSNPN and CDR2 SVGIG (reference sequence). V dropped 3 bases and J dropped 10 bases, with 12 bases sitting between them. The length of the CDR3 is 11 residues. The CDR3 nucleotides read TGTGCCTGGAGCCCCGGGGTAGTCTACACCTTC. Translation gives CAWSPGVVYTF.

The chain employs TRBV7-9 and TRBJ2-3; TRBD2 is a possible D gene (5 bases). CDR1 is SEHNR, CDR2 FQNEAQ, per germline (reference sequence). Trimming took off 6 bases at V and 0 bases at J, with 7 bases between the two ends. The CDR3 extends over 13 amino acids. The CDR3 coding sequence is TGTGCCAGCAGTCGAGGGAGCACAGATACGCAGTATTTT. It translates to CASSRGSTDTQYF. Filled out from reference TRBV7-9 and TRBJ2-3, the complete variable domain reads DTGVSQNPRHKITKRGQNVTFRCDPISEHNRLYWYRQTLGQGPEFLTYFQNEAQLEKSRLLSDRFSAERPKGSFSTLEIQRTEQGDSAMYLCASSRGSTDTQYFGPGTRLTVL.

The chain carries TRBV5-1 and TRBJ2-2, with TRBD1 matching 7 bases. V shed 5 bases and J 3 bases; nucleotides not matched to a gene: 10. The CDR3 consists of 16 residues. Germline CDR1 reads SGHRS; CDR2 reads YFSETQ. CDR3 DNA sequence: TGCGCCAGCAGTCAGGACAGGACTTCGGACACCGGGGAGCTGTTTTTT. Residues: CASSQDRTSDTGELFF.

This clone was observed once. This chain links TRBV27 with TRBJ1-5, with D possibly being TRBD1 (6 bases). Looked up from germline, CDR1 is MNHEY and CDR2 is SMNVEV (reference sequence). V was cut by 5 bases and J by 4 bases, with 15 bases left in between. The CDR3 extends over 15 amino acids. The CDR3 reads CASSPQGMVNQPQHF. The CDR3 DNA reads as TGTGCCAGCAGTCCCCAGGGGATGGTAAATCAGCCCCAGCATTTT.

The chain combines TRBV28 with TRBJ1-5, with 7 bases fitting TRBD1. The length of the CDR3 is 14 residues. Germline CDR1 reads MDHEN; CDR2 reads SYDVKM. The V and J ends lost 6 bases and 6 bases, in that order; junction bases with no gene match: 8. The CDR3 DNA reads as TGTGCCAGCAGCCAGAGACAGGGCGGTCAGCCCCAGCATTTT. Translating gives CASSQRQGGQPQHF.

This chain uses TRBV5-1 with TRBJ1-2; D is perhaps TRBD1 (6 bases). This CDR3 is 15 amino acids long. Germline loops: CDR1 SGHRS, CDR2 YFSETQ. V lost 0 bases to trimming and J lost 4 bases, with 13 bases between them. The CDR3 here is CASSLGQGNPYGYTF. The CDR3 bases are TGCGCCAGCAGCTTGGGGCAGGGGAATCCCTATGGCTACACCTTC.

V usage is TRBV5-1 and J usage is TRBJ1-5; D remains ambiguous. This CDR3 is 14 amino acids long. Looked up from germline, CDR1 is SGHRS and CDR2 is YFSETQ. Trimming shortened V by 4 bases and J by 4 bases, and 12 bases separated the two germline ends. As DNA, the CDR3 is TGCGCCAGCAGCCCCGAATCTAGGAATCAGCCCCAGCATTTT. This codes for CASSPESRNQPQHF.

Only one count was recorded for this clone. The chain couples TRBV1 to TRBJ2-6; the table calls TRBD1, which could not be checked here. TRBV1 is a listed pseudogene. The CDR3 sequence is 18 residues long. The CDR3: CTSSQGALPNSGANVLTF. CDR3 DNA sequence: TGCACCAGCAGCCAAGGGGCCCTTCCAAACTCTGGGGCCAACGTCCTGACTTTC.

This chain connects TRBV25-1 to TRBJ2-1, with 11 bases identical to TRBD2. This CDR3 has 15 residues. V lost 2 bases, J lost 5 bases, and 2 bases stayed unmatched. CDR1 and CDR2 (germline): MGHDK, SYGVNS. In DNA form, the CDR3 reads TGTGCCAGCAGTGAACCGGGACTAGCGGACAATGAGCAGTTCTTC. Translation: CASSEPGLADNEQFF.

The genes are TRBV6-5 and TRBJ1-1; 7 nucleotides match TRBD1. Germline CDR1 reads MNHEY; CDR2 reads SVGAGI. The CDR3 runs to 15 residues. Unmatched junction bases numbered 4, after V lost 2 bases and J lost 1 base. In nucleotides, the CDR3 is TGTGCCAGCAGTTACCTCAACAGGGGGAACACTGAAGCTTTCTTT. Residues: CASSYLNRGNTEAFF.

The chain has TRBV9 and TRBJ1-2; D possibly corresponds to TRBD1 (6 bases). The CDR3 sequence is 14 residues long. Trimming took off 0 bases at V and 4 bases at J, with 10 bases between the two ends. Germline loops: CDR1 SGDLS, CDR2 YYNGEE. The CDR3 spells CASSVDGRGYGYTF. CDR3 in DNA: TGTGCCAGCAGCGTAGATGGCAGGGGCTATGGCTACACCTTC.

The sample holds a few counts of this clone. This chain connects TRBV6-1 to TRBJ1-2, with D tentatively TRBD1 (6 bases). V lost 4 bases and J lost 4, with 10 bases in between. This CDR3 spans 13 amino acids. Germline CDR1 MNHNS, CDR2 SASEGT. CDR3: CASSARTVYGYTF. Written as DNA, the CDR3 is TGTGCCAGCAGTGCAAGGACAGTCTATGGCTACACCTTC.

The chain recombines TRBV5-4 with TRBJ2-1; 11 nucleotides line up with TRBD2. V shed 4 bases and J 4 bases; nucleotides not matched to a gene: 7. Germline V gives CDR1 SGHNT, CDR2 YYREEE (reference sequence). The CDR3 consists of 16 residues. CDR3 coding DNA: TGTGCCAGCAGCCGATCGCTAGCGGGGGGATACAATGAGCAGTTCTTC. Its translation: CASSRSLAGGYNEQFF.